This section outlines one TCR beta chain sequence together with its context. CDR3 length: 16 residues. V lost 7 bases to trimming and J lost 4 bases, with 20 bases between them. This record comes from a study of spatial heterogeneity in lung cancer. At the level of the study: Patients with untreated early-stage non-small cell lung cancer, numbering more than 55, were the donors. Sequenced were any available follow-up PBMC samples, which had been obtained a median of approximately two years after resection.

Time point specified: blood at routine non-recurrence follow-up after resection. Whole RNA was taken from tumor, nontumor lung or frozen PBMC; it was then sequenced unsorted. Individually, TCR cDNA molecules were each labelled with a unique molecular identifier. TCRdb redid the calling of the 5' RACE reads with MiXCR, one entry per CDR3 protein. The repertoire holds about 120,000 distinct CDR3 sequences, with 9.5% to 14% as singletons. The material sequenced was PBMCs, taken at follow-up. The rearrangement links TRBV12-3 or TRBV12-4 to TRBJ2-1; D gene unclear. The TCR originated in a female donor with early-stage non-small cell lung cancer. In nucleotides, the CDR3 is TGTGCCAGCAAGTTGGGTTCGGCGTCACTTTACAATGAGCAGTTCTTC. It yields the protein CASKLGSASLYNEQFF.